A single sample gave rise to the 14 T cell receptor beta chains below, sequenced in a study of cytomegalovirus exposure and HLA in healthy donors. The protocol was immunoSEQ multiplex PCR, while the TCRdb copy is restricted to in-frame clones and leaves out a portion. This sample has roughly 98,000 clones, with around nine tenths found just once. Sequenced material: PBMCs. The receptors here all came from a woman aged 25 to 39 in good health and CMV-seronegative.

The CDR3, as DNA: TGTGCCAGCAGTGACAAGGACGGGGGTGGAAACACCATATATTTT. Its translation is CASSDKDGGGNTIYF. The genes are TRBV2 and TRBJ1-3, with D possibly TRBD1 on 5 matching bases. Per the germline V gene, CDR1 is SNHLY and CDR2 is FYNNEI. This CDR3 is 15 amino acids long. The V end was cut by 3 bases, the J end by 3 bases, with 12 bases between.

The rearrangement links TRBV19 to TRBJ2-2, with a tentative D call TRBD1 (6 bases). Trimming removed 5 bases at V and 4 bases at J, with 11 bases between. CDR1 and CDR2 (germline): LNHDA, SQIVND (reference sequence). There are 14 residues in the CDR3. The CDR3 bases are TGTGCCAGTAGTCGGACAGCCAGCACCGGGGAGCTGTTTTTT. Protein: CASSRTASTGELFF. Full variable domain (outside the CDR3, taken from reference TRBV19 and TRBJ2-2): DGGITQSPKYLFRKEGQNVTLSCEQNLNHDAMYWYRQDPGQGLRLIYYSQIVNDFQKGDIAEGYSVSREKKESFPLTVTSAQKNPTAFYLCASSRTASTGELFFGEGSRLTVL.

V usage is TRBV9 and J usage is TRBJ2-3; 8 positions match TRBD2. With 0 bases clipped from V and 5 bases from J, the junction kept 5 bases outside the gene matches. Germline V lookup: CDR1 SGDLS, CDR2 YYNGEE. The CDR3 length is 15 residues. DNA for the CDR3: TGTGCCAGCAGCGTAGCGGGGGGGCTCGTAGATACGCAGTATTTT. Translation gives CASSVAGGLVDTQYF.

The chain combines TRBV9 with TRBJ2-1; 7 bases fit TRBD2. CDR1 is SGDLS, CDR2 YYNGEE, per germline. V lost 2 bases to trimming and J lost 7 bases; unmatched junction nucleotides: 9. The CDR3 extends over 15 amino acids. CDR3: CASSVLAGPGNEQFF. CDR3 coding DNA: TGTGCCAGCAGCGTTTTAGCGGGTCCGGGGAATGAGCAGTTCTTC.

The V call is TRBV6-6, the J call TRBJ1-2; D gene ambiguous. Germline assignment: CDR1 MNHNY and CDR2 SVGAGI (reference sequence). V lost 7 bases and J 3 bases, leaving 18 bases between the germline ends. The length of the CDR3 is 15 residues. CDR3: CASTRARDPHYGYTF. The CDR3, as DNA: TGTGCCAGCACTCGAGCGCGGGATCCTCACTATGGCTACACCTTC.

This sequence joins TRBV9 and TRBJ2-4, with a weak D call TRBD1 (5 bases). V shed 3 bases and J shed 12 bases, with 7 bases lying between them. This CDR3 comprises 10 residues. Germline loops: CDR1 SGDLS, CDR2 YYNGEE. DNA of the CDR3: TGTGCCAGCAGCGGAAGGGGTCAGTACTTC. This encodes CASSGRGQYF.

The chain joins TRBV28 to TRBJ1-2; 12 bases are shared with TRBD1. Germline CDR1 is MDHEN and CDR2 is SYDVKM. The CDR3 has 14 amino acids. Trimming at V came to 7 bases and at J to 4 bases, leaving 4 bases not matched to a gene. CDR3: CASMEGQGAYGYTF. CDR3 bases: TGTGCCAGCATGGAGGGACAGGGGGCCTATGGCTACACCTTC.

This clone came up once. This chain joins TRBV7-6 and TRBJ2-7; tentatively, D is TRBD2 (6 bases). This CDR3 comprises 13 residues. Trimming shortened V by 0 bases and J by 6 bases, and 9 bases separated the two germline ends. Per germline, CDR1 SGHVS and CDR2 FNYEAQ. CDR3 nucleotides: TGTGCCAGCAGCTTAGCGCGGGGTTCCGAGCAGTACTTC. Protein: CASSLARGSEQYF.

This clone was seen a handful of times. The J gene is TRBJ2-1, the V gene TRBV9, with a tentative D call TRBD2 (5 bases). Germline CDR1 is SGDLS and CDR2 is YYNGEE. Trimming shortened V by 6 bases and J by 6 bases, and 19 bases separated the two germline ends. This CDR3 has 15 amino acids. CDR3 nucleotides: TGTGCCAGCACACCCACTAATAAACTAGGCAATGAGCAGTTCTTC. Residues: CASTPTNKLGNEQFF.

The V and J genes are TRBV11-2 and TRBJ1-1; 7 bases align to TRBD1. The CDR3 consists of 14 residues. The V segment lost 7 bases and the J segment 8 bases; nucleotides outside the gene matches: 13. CDR1 and CDR2 from the germline V gene are SGHAT and FQNNGV. The CDR3 region is CASTRDSAKLEAFF. CDR3 DNA sequence: TGTGCCAGCACCCGGGACAGTGCTAAACTAGAAGCTTTCTTT.

V is TRBV5-6 and J is TRBJ2-7; the D gene is possibly TRBD2 (5 bases). Germline lookup yields CDR1 SGHDT and CDR2 YYEEEE. The CDR3 contains 13 residues. V lost 2 bases, J lost 7 bases, and 13 bases lay in between. The chain's CDR3 is CASSLFPPGEQYF. CDR3 in DNA: TGTGCCAGCAGCTTATTCCCCCCGGGAGAGCAGTACTTC. The variable domain in full, completed from reference TRBV5-6 and TRBJ2-7, reads DAGVTQSPTHLIKTRGQQVTLRCSPKSGHDTVSWYQQALGQGPQFIFQYYEEEERQRGNFPDRFSGHQFPNYSSELNVNALLLGDSALYLCASSLFPPGEQYFGPGTRLTVT.

This clone was seen more than once but under ten times. This rearrangement joins TRBV9 to TRBJ1-6; 7 positions agree with TRBD1. The CDR3 contains 14 residues. CDR1 and CDR2 (germline): SGDLS, YYNGEE. V lost 0 bases and J lost 10; bases outside the gene matches: 4. CDR3 nucleotides: TGTGCCAGCAGCGTAGGACAGGGAGGCTCACCCCTCCACTTT. Translated: CASSVGQGGSPLHF.

This chain joins TRBV28 and TRBJ1-5; 7 bases agree with TRBD1. The CDR3 totals 14 residues. The germline V gene encodes CDR1 MDHEN and CDR2 SYDVKM. Trimming at V came to 3 bases and at J to 5 bases, leaving 4 bases not matched to a gene. The CDR3 region has the DNA TGTGCCAGCAGTTTGCCCCAGGGGGATCAGCCCCAGCATTTT. Protein sequence: CASSLPQGDQPQHF.

This chain uses TRBV7-9 with TRBJ2-7, with a tentative D call TRBD1 (6 bases). V was cut by 5 bases and J by 4 bases, with 9 bases left in between. The CDR3 extends over 12 amino acids. Germline-derived CDR1 and CDR2 are SEHNR and FQNEAQ (reference sequence). CDR3: CASSEQGYEQYF. The CDR3 nucleotides are TGTGCCAGCAGCGAACAGGGTTACGAGCAGTACTTC.